This TCR beta chain emerged from a study of OX40 agonist ivuxolimab in advanced cancers. CDR3 length: 14 residues. The germline CDR1 and CDR2 sequences are MDHEN and SYDVKM. V was cut by 7 bases and J by 0 bases, with 13 bases left in between. Sequencing was performed with immunoSEQ multiplex PCR; in TCRdb, only in-frame clones are kept and a portion is missing. The data hold some 86,000 clones, with approximately 94% observed a single time. This TCR derives from an adult with an advanced solid tumor such as melanoma, head and neck, liver or kidney cancer. Specimen: CD4+ or CD8+ T cells sorted from blood, collected in a trial of the OX40 agonist ivuxolimab. V and J are TRBV28 and TRBJ2-7; D is possibly TRBD1 or TRBD2 (5 bases each). The CDR3, as DNA: TGTGCCAGCAACGGTCGGGGCGGCTCCTACGAGCAGTACTTC. As protein: CASNGRGGSYEQYF.